The next 6 T cell receptor beta chains were all read from a single sample in a study. TCRdb re-called the 5' RACE reads through MiXCR, storing one row per CDR3 protein. The sample carries some 40,000 distinct CDR3 sequences, about a fifth recorded once. The sorted Tregs were CD4+CD25+CD127-/low cells. Sequences were obtained from Tregs sorted from a lymph node. Receptors were obtained from a female donor with breast cancer.

By share, this clonotype counts as medium-sized. J is TRBJ2-7 and V is TRBV25-1; D is perhaps TRBD2 (5 bases). From germline, CDR1 is MGHDK and CDR2 SYGVNS. The CDR3 totals 11 residues. Deletions cut 6 bases from V and 4 bases from J, with 7 bases between. The CDR3 sequence: CASRRGYEQYF. Here the CDR3 DNA reads TGTGCCAGCAGAAGAGGGTACGAGCAGTACTTC.

This clonotype was seen at least ten times. The V call is TRBV5-1, the J call TRBJ2-1; the match to TRBD1 covers 7 bases. The length of the CDR3 is 17 residues. The V segment lost 0 bases and the J segment 0 bases; nucleotides outside the gene matches: 6. CDR1 is SGHRS, CDR2 YFSETQ, per germline. As DNA, the CDR3 is TGCGCCAGCAGCTTGGTACCGGGACAGAGCTCCTACAATGAGCAGTTCTTC. It is translated as CASSLVPGQSSYNEQFF.

The CDR3 loop is CASSLAGTTNEKLFF. The CDR3, as DNA: TGTGCCAGCAGCCTTGCAGGGACAACTAATGAAAAACTGTTTTTT. The V and J genes are TRBV5-4 and TRBJ1-4, with a possible D match to TRBD1 (5 bases). Germline V gene data show CDR1 as SGHNT and CDR2 as YYREEE (reference sequence). V lost 4 bases, J lost 0 bases, and 10 bases lay in between. The CDR3 has 15 amino acids.

In its sample, this clonotype was seen many times. The rearrangement links TRBV20-1 to TRBJ2-1; 10 positions agree with TRBD1. The CDR3 covers 15 residues. CDR1 and CDR2 from the germline V gene are DFQATT and SNEGSKA (reference sequence). V gave up 0 bases and J gave up 4 bases; unmatched junction bases: 3. The CDR3 protein is CSARDKGQGYNEQFF. DNA of the CDR3: TGCAGTGCTAGAGATAAGGGACAGGGGTACAATGAGCAGTTCTTC.

This rearrangement joins TRBV6-1 to TRBJ2-3; 13 bases are shared with TRBD2. The V and J ends lost 6 bases and 5 bases, in that order; junction bases with no gene match: 5. In germline, CDR1 is MNHNS, CDR2 SASEGT. The CDR3 totals 15 residues. The CDR3: CASRGLAGEQDTQYF. The CDR3 nucleotides are TGTGCCAGCAGAGGACTAGCGGGAGAGCAAGATACGCAGTATTTT.

The chain joins TRBV5-1 to TRBJ2-6; maybe TRBD2 (5 bases). The V and J ends lost 2 bases and 0 bases respectively, with 27 bases between them. This CDR3 region has 22 residues. Germline CDR1 is SGHRS and CDR2 is YFSETQ. This chain's CDR3 is CASSFDRGRGGLRSSGANVLTF. CDR3 DNA sequence: TGCGCCAGCAGCTTCGATCGAGGACGGGGTGGGTTGAGGAGCTCTGGGGCCAACGTCCTGACTTTC.